This TCR beta chain was profiled in a study of cytomegalovirus exposure and HLA in healthy donors. As concerns this clone: Its antigen is unknown.

PCR primers comprised 60 Vbeta and 13 Jbeta primers. Original processing methods: In a later analysis, roughly 11 million of about 80 million unique beta chains occurred in at least two donors. Method: immunoSEQ multiplex PCR; TCRdb's copy keeps in-frame clones and lacks some. Clonal size and the V and J genes are those of that table, whereas D and trimming came from the DNA. The table records 66,000 or so clones, roughly 90% of them present only once. Broader study findings: Most of the CMV-associated TCR beta chains (in a later analysis) appeared to be HLA-restricted.

The CDR3 loop spans 13 amino acids. Trimming took 4 bases from V and 6 from J, leaving 11 bases between them. Germline CDR1 SGHTA, CDR2 FQGTGA. Sequencing input: PBMCs. The J gene is TRBJ2-3, the V gene TRBV7-3, with TRBD2 as a possible D gene (6 bases). This clonotype was obtained from a man aged 25 to 40 in good health and CMV-seropositive. CDR3 DNA sequence: TGTGCCAGCAGCTCCTCCCGGGGGGATACGCAGTATTTT. Translation gives CASSSSRGDTQYF.